What follows are 20 T cell receptor beta chains derived from one specimen sequenced in a study of cytomegalovirus exposure and HLA in healthy donors. The table came from immunoSEQ multiplex PCR; TCRdb's copy has only in-frame clones and leaves some out. The sample lists about 220,000 clones; around nine tenths were seen once. The material sequenced was PBMCs. The receptors derive from a woman younger than 35 in good health and CMV-seronegative.

The chain carries TRBV5-1 and TRBJ2-3; the match to TRBD2 covers 12 bases. The CDR3 spans 14 residues. V was pared by 3 bases and J by 6 bases, with 2 bases of the junction left unmatched. Germline-derived CDR1 and CDR2 are SGHRS and YFSETQ. The CDR3 DNA reads TGCGCCAGCAGCTCTACTAGCGGGAGGGATACGCAGTATTTT. Its translation: CASSSTSGRDTQYF.

This sequence joins TRBV19 and TRBJ2-3; D gene unclear. From germline, CDR1 is LNHDA and CDR2 SQIVND (reference sequence). The CDR3 is 16 residues long. Trimming removed 2 bases at V and 0 bases at J, with 12 bases between. The CDR3 loop reads CASSIRGGKSTDTQYF. In DNA, the CDR3 is TGTGCCAGTAGTATACGCGGCGGAAAAAGCACAGATACGCAGTATTTT.

V is TRBV25-1 and J is TRBJ2-2; D not certain. The CDR3 has 13 amino acids. Germline V gene lookup returns CDR1 MGHDK and CDR2 SYGVNS. V gave up 6 bases and J gave up 6 bases, with 11 bases separating them. CDR3: CASSQAPAGELFF. In nucleotides, the CDR3 is TGTGCCAGCAGCCAGGCCCCAGCCGGGGAGCTGTTTTTT.

This clone was recorded only once. This rearrangement joins TRBV28 to TRBJ2-3; 14 bases map to TRBD2. From germline, CDR1 is MDHEN and CDR2 SYDVKM. The CDR3 consists of 14 residues. Trimming took 10 bases from V and 4 from J; bases not matched to a gene: 4. The CDR3 bases are TGTGCCACCAGGACTAGCGGGAGGCCAGATACGCAGTATTTT. Translated: CATRTSGRPDTQYF.

The V and J genes are TRBV7-6 and TRBJ2-1; 7 nucleotides agree with TRBD2. CDR1 is SGHVS, CDR2 FNYEAQ, per germline. The CDR3 length is 15 residues. V dropped 4 bases and J dropped 5; count of bases not matched to a gene: 8. CDR3 sequence: CASSSIGTTHNEQFF. CDR3 in DNA: TGTGCCAGCAGCTCCATCGGGACTACACACAATGAGCAGTTCTTC.

The sample holds one count of this clone. The CDR3 DNA reads as TGTGCCAGCAGCTTGGCCCTCGGACTAGCGAGGCGATCTAGCACAGATACGCAGTATTTT. Its translation is CASSLALGLARRSSTDTQYF. The chain has TRBV5-4 and TRBJ2-3; TRBD2 agrees at 9 bases. The CDR3 length is 20 residues. Per the germline V gene, CDR1 is SGHNT and CDR2 is YYREEE (reference sequence). Trimming cost V 0 bases and J 0 bases; bases outside gene matches: 14.

This chain joins TRBV7-2 and TRBJ2-5; 11 positions agree with TRBD2. V gave up 2 bases and J gave up 4 bases; unmatched junction bases: 9. CDR3 length: 17 residues. CDR1 and CDR2 (germline): SGHTA, FQGNSA. The CDR3 region has the DNA TGTGCCAGCAGCTTACATGGGGTAGCGGGGGGGGGAGAGACCCAGTACTTC. Translated: CASSLHGVAGGGETQYF.

The rearrangement joins TRBV28 to TRBJ1-5; 8 bases are shared with TRBD1. The junction had 13 bases not matched to a gene; V was cut back by 5 bases and J by 4 bases. The CDR3 runs to 17 residues. The germline gives CDR1 MDHEN, CDR2 SYDVKM. The CDR3 spells CASSPPARGRENQPQHF. The CDR3 DNA reads TGTGCCAGCAGTCCGCCTGCCAGGGGGCGAGAGAATCAGCCCCAGCATTTT.

This clone was recorded only once. The chain uses TRBV2 and TRBJ2-7; D is ambiguous. Trimming removed 8 bases from V and 6 bases from J, with 14 bases in between. The CDR3 consists of 12 residues. The germline V gene encodes CDR1 SNHLY and CDR2 FYNNEI. In nucleotides, the CDR3 is TGTGCCAGCGGCCTAACCACGGGCGAGCAGTACTTC. Residues: CASGLTTGEQYF.

This chain uses TRBV6-5 with TRBJ1-1; D is unresolved. The V gene lost 4 bases and the J gene lost 1 base, with 7 bases spanning the gap. The CDR3 is 13 residues long. The V gene's germline CDR1 is MNHEY and CDR2 SVGAGI. The CDR3 DNA is TGTGCCAGCAGTTCTACAGAGAACACTGAAGCTTTCTTT. This gives the protein CASSSTENTEAFF.

This rearrangement joins TRBV6-5 to TRBJ1-2; 8 nucleotides agree with TRBD1. Germline trimming cut 9 bases from V and 7 bases from J; bases unmatched to any gene: 16. The CDR3 runs 15 residues. The V gene's germline CDR1 is MNHEY and CDR2 SVGAGI. In DNA, the CDR3 is TGTGCCAGTTGGCCCTTTCAGGGGGCGGGTGGTGGCTACACCTTC. It translates to CASWPFQGAGGGYTF.

The rearrangement joins TRBV27 to TRBJ2-3, with 7 bases that match TRBD1. Germline V gene lookup returns CDR1 MNHEY and CDR2 SMNVEV (reference sequence). The CDR3 has 16 amino acids. With 6 bases clipped from V and 2 bases from J, the junction kept 11 bases outside the gene matches. CDR3 in amino acids: CASRTTGVPPTDTQYF. The CDR3 DNA reads as TGTGCCAGCAGAACAACAGGGGTCCCTCCCACAGATACGCAGTATTTT.

This clone occurred a few times. This chain uses TRBV30 with TRBJ2-7; 12 bases map to TRBD2. J gave up 6 bases and V 5 bases, and 5 bases lay outside the gene matches. CDR1 is GTSNPN and CDR2 is SVGIG in the germline V gene (reference sequence). The CDR3 is made up of 13 amino acids. The CDR3 reads CAWSTSGSGEQYF. DNA of the CDR3: TGTGCCTGGTCGACTAGCGGGAGTGGCGAGCAGTACTTC.

V is TRBV15 and J is TRBJ2-7; D is possibly TRBD1 (6 bases). CDR3 length: 19 amino acids. Germline CDR1 LNHNV, CDR2 YYDKDF (reference sequence). Trimming removed 0 bases from V and 3 bases from J, with 24 bases in between. CDR3 nucleotide sequence: TGTGCCACCAGCAGAGATTACGAGGTTGGGGGCATAGGGAACTACGAGCAGTACTTC. Translating gives CATSRDYEVGGIGNYEQYF.

V gene TRBV5-4 combines with J gene TRBJ1-1; D is possibly TRBD1 (5 bases). From germline, CDR1 is SGHNT and CDR2 YYREEE (reference sequence). V was trimmed by 6 bases and J by 1 base, leaving 13 bases between them. This CDR3 is built from 14 residues. The CDR3 DNA reads as TGTGCCAGCACGCCTACAGGTCAGAACACTGAAGCTTTCTTT. Encoded protein: CASTPTGQNTEAFF.

J is TRBJ2-7 and V is TRBV2, with D tentatively TRBD2 (6 bases). V lost 0 bases and J 5 bases, leaving 14 bases between the germline ends. The length of the CDR3 is 15 residues. Germline lookup yields CDR1 SNHLY and CDR2 FYNNEI. The CDR3 region has the DNA TGTGCCAGCAGTGAAGCGTTACTAGCAACCCACGAGCAGTACTTC. Translation: CASSEALLATHEQYF.

The CDR3 bases are TGTGCCACCAGCAACCTTACAGGGAAAGCTTATGGCTACACCTTC. It translates to CATSNLTGKAYGYTF. This chain uses TRBV15 with TRBJ1-2; possible D gene TRBD1, 6 bases. CDR3 length equals 15 residues. The V end was cut by 4 bases, the J end by 5 bases, with 17 bases between. Germline values: CDR1 LNHNV, CDR2 YYDKDF (reference sequence).

This rearrangement joins TRBV28 to TRBJ2-1, with D possibly being TRBD2 (6 bases). The germline V gene encodes CDR1 MDHEN and CDR2 SYDVKM. The V end lost 5 bases, the J end lost 15 bases, and 20 bases lay between the germline ends. There are 13 residues in the CDR3. CDR3 nucleotides: TGTGCCAGCAGTCTCAACCGACTAGTTAGGGCGTTCTTC. Its translation is CASSLNRLVRAFF.

The chain has TRBV30 and TRBJ2-7; 14 bases match TRBD2. V lost 2 bases to trimming and J lost 7 bases; unmatched junction nucleotides: 4. The CDR3 totals 14 residues. Germline V gene sequence: CDR1 GTSNPN, CDR2 SVGIG (reference sequence). The CDR3 coding sequence is TGTGCCTGGAGTCCGACTAGCGGGAGGGGAGAGCAGTACTTC. This sequence encodes CAWSPTSGRGEQYF.

The V call is TRBV27, the J call TRBJ2-1, with 7 positions matching TRBD2. CDR1 and CDR2 from the germline V gene are MNHEY and SMNVEV (reference sequence). Trimming at V came to 7 bases and at J to 3 bases, leaving 6 bases not matched to a gene. The CDR3 runs 14 residues. The CDR3 DNA is TGTGCCAGCACCCCGCGCGGGAGCTACAATGAGCAGTTCTTC. Translation: CASTPRGSYNEQFF.